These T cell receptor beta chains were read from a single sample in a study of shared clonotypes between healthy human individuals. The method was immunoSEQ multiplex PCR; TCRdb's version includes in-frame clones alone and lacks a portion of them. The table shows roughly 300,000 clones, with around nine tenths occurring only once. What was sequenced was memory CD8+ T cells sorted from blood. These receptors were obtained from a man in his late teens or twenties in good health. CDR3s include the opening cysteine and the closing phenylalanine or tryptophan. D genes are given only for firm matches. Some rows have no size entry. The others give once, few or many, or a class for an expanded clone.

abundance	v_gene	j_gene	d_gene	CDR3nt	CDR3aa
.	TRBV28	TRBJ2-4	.	TGTGCCAGCAGTCCGGACGGGGGAAGGAACATTCAGTACTTC	CASSPDGGRNIQYF
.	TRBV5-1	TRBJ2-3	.	TGCGCCAGCAGCTGGGATTTCACAGATACGCAGTATTTT	CASSWDFTDTQYF
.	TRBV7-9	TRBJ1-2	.	TGTGCCAGCAGCCAAGACAGGTTTGGCTACACCTTC	CASSQDRFGYTF
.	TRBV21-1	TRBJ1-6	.	TGTGCCAGCAGCCTTAACACGAGCCGTTCACCCCTCCACTTT	CASSLNTSRSPLHF
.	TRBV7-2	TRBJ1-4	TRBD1	TGTGCCAGCAGCTTAGCCCGACAGGGTGCTAATGAAAAACTGTTTTTT	CASSLARQGANEKLFF
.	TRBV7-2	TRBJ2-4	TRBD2	TGTGCCAGCAGCTTAGTCCCTAGCGGGGGGAAATCAGCCAAAAACATTCAGTACTTC	CASSLVPSGGKSAKNIQYF
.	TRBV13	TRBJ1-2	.	TGTGCCAGCAGCTTATTGCAATGGGATGGCTACACCTTC	CASSLLQWDGYTF
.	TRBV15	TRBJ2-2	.	TGTGCCACCAGCAGCCCGGGGACACACGGTACCGGGGAGCTGTTTTTT	CATSSPGTHGTGELFF
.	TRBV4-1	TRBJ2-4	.	TGCGCCAGCAGCCACCGGTCGGACAGAGGGGACATTCAGTACTTC	CASSHRSDRGDIQYF
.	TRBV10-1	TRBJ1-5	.	TGCGCCAGGAGCACCGCATATAGCAATCAGCCCCAGCATTTT	CARSTAYSNQPQHF
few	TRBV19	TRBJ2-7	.	TGTGCCAGTAGTTTAGCACCCTCCTACGAGCAGTACTTC	CASSLAPSYEQYF